This record covers a single T cell receptor beta chain. Its antigen is as yet unknown. Germline-derived CDR1 and CDR2 are MGHDK and SYGVNS. CDR3 size: 17 residues. V lost 5 bases and J lost 5; bases outside the gene matches: 10. This sample is drawn from a study of cytomegalovirus exposure and HLA in healthy donors. Regarding the study as a whole: Analysis performed later found roughly 17,000 TCR beta sequences associated with HLA alleles at 0.05 false discovery rate. Later, an analysis showed that TCR beta chains associated with HLA were more clonally expanded than others that were equally common.

The primer mix had 60 Vbeta and 13 Jbeta primers. The repertoire was sequenced with immunoSEQ multiplex PCR; TCRdb's copy has only in-frame clones and lacks some. The table includes more than 150,000 clones, more than 75% detected once. Input material: PBMCs. V and J are TRBV25-1 and TRBJ2-1; TRBD2 aligns across 12 bases. This receptor was identified in a girl under three years old in good health and CMV-seronegative. This CDR3 is CASSLTSGRRGDNEQFF. The CDR3 nucleotides are TGTGCCAGCAGTTTGACTAGCGGGAGAAGAGGGGACAATGAGCAGTTCTTC. The whole variable domain, filled in from reference TRBV25-1 and TRBJ2-1, reads EADIYQTPRYLVIGTGKKITLECSQTMGHDKMYWYQQDPGMELHLIHYSYGVNSTEKGDLSSESTVSRIRTEHFPLTLESARPSHTSQYLCASSLTSGRRGDNEQFFGPGTRLTVL.